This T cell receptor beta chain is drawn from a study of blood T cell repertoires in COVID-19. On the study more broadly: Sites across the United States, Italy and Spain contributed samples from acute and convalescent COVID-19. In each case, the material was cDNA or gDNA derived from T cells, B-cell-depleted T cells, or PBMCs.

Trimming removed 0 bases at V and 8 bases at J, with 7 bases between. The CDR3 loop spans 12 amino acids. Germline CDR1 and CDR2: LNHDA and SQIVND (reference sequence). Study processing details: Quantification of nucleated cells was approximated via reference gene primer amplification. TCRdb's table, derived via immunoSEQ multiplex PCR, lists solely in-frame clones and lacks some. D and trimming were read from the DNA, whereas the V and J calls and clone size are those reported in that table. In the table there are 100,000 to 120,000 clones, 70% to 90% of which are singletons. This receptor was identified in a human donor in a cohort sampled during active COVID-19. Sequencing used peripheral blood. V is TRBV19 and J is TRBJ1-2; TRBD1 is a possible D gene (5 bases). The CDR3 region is CASSIDRVGYTF. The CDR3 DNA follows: TGTGCCAGTAGTATAGACAGGGTCGGCTACACCTTC.